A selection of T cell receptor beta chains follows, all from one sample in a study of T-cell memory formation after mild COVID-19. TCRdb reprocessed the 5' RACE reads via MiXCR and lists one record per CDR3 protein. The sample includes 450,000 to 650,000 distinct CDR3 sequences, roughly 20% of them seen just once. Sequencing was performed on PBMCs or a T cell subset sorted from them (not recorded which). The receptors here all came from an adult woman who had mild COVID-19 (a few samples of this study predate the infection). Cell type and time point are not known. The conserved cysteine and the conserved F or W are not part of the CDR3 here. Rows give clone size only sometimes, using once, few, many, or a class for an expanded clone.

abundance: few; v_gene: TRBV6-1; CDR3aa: ASIYRDRDLLRTNEKLF
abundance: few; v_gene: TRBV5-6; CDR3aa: ASSLELAYEQY
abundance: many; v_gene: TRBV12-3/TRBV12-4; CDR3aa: ASSLKVGPSYNEQF
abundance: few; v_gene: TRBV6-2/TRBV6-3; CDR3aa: ASRPGGPEAF
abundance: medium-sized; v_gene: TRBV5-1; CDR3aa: ASSSGQGRETQY
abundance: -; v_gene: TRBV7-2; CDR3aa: ASSLAYPRRGTDTQY
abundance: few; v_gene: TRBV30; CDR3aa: AWTGGVTNEKLF
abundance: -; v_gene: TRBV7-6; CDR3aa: ASSQQDTEAF
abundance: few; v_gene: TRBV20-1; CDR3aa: SASGLPGLGVTQY
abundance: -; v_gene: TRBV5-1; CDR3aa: ASSVEHEQY
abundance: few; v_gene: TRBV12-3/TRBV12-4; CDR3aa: ASSLRRAVLHGYT
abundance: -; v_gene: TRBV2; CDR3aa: ASRPPGGNGEQY
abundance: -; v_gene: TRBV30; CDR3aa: AWTAGYNEQF
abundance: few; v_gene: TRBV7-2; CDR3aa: ASSATTGQSPLH
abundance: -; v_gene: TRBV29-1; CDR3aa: SVEVANYGYT